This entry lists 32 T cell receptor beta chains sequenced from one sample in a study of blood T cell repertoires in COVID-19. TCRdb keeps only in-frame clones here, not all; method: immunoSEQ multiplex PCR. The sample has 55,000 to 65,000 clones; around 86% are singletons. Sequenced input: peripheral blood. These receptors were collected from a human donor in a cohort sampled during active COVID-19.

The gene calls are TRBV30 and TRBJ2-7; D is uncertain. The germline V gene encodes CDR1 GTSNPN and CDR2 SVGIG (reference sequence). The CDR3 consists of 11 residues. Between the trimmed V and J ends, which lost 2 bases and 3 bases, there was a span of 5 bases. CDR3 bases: TGTGCCTGGAGTCTCAGCTACGAGCAGTACTTC. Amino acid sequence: CAWSLSYEQYF.

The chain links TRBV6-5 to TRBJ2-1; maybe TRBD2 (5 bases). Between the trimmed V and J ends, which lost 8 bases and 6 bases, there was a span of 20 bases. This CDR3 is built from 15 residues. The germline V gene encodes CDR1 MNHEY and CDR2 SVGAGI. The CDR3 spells CASGRPRAGSNEQFF. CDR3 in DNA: TGTGCCAGCGGGCGACCAAGGGCGGGCAGCAATGAGCAGTTCTTC.

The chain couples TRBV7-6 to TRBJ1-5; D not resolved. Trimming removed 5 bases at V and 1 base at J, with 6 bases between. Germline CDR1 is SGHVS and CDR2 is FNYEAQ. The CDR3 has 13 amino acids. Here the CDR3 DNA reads TGTGCCAGCAGCGCGGGAAGCAATCAGCCCCAGCATTTT. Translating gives CASSAGSNQPQHF.

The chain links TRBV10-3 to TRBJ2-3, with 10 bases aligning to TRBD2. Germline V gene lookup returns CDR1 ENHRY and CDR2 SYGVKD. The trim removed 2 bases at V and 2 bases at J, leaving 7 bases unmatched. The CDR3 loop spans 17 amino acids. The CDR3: CAISETSGATSTDTQYF. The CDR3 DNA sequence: TGTGCCATCAGTGAGACTAGCGGGGCGACCTCCACAGATACGCAGTATTTT.

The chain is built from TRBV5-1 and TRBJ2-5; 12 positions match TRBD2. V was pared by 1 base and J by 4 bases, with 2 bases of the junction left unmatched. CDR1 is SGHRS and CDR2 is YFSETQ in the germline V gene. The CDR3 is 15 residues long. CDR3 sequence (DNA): TGCGCCAGCAGCTTGCTAGCGGGGGGGTCAGAGACCCAGTACTTC. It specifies CASSLLAGGSETQYF.

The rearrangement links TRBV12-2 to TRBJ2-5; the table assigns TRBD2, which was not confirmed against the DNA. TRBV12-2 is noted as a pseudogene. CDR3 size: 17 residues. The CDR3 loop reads CASRKPTSVDFQETQYF. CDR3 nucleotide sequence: TGTGCAAGTCGCAAACCGACTAGCGTCGATTTCCAAGAGACCCAGTACTTC.

The CDR3 sequence: CASSGFQDTQYF. The CDR3 DNA sequence: TGTGCCAGCAGTGGTTTCCAAGATACGCAGTATTTT. This chain uses TRBV2 with TRBJ2-3; D gene ambiguous. Per germline, CDR1 SNHLY and CDR2 FYNNEI. Trimming removed 4 bases at V and 5 bases at J, with 7 bases between. This CDR3 comprises 12 residues.

The CDR3, as DNA: TGTGCCAGCAGCCGGGGGGACTATGGCTACACCTTC. Translated: CASSRGDYGYTF. The chain has TRBV7-9 and TRBJ1-2; D may be TRBD1 (5 bases). The V end lost 5 bases, the J end lost 3 bases, and 7 bases lay between the germline ends. CDR1 is SEHNR, CDR2 FQNEAQ, per germline (reference sequence). The CDR3 totals 12 residues. Variable domain in full (rest from reference TRBV7-9 and TRBJ1-2): DTGVSQNPRHKITKRGQNVTFRCDPISEHNRLYWYRQTLGQGPEFLTYFQNEAQLEKSRLLSDRFSAERPKGSFSTLEIQRTEQGDSAMYLCASSRGDYGYTFGSGTRLTVV.

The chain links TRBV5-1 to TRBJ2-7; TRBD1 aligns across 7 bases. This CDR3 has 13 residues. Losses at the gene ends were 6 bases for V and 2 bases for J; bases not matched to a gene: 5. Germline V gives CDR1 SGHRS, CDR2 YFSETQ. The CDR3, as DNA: TGCGCCAGCACCTACCAGGGGGCCTACGAGCAGTACGTC. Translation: CASTYQGAYEQYV.

CDR3 DNA: TGTGCCAGTAGTACAAACAGGGGGCACGAGCAGTACTTC. Protein sequence: CASSTNRGHEQYF. The chain recombines TRBV19 with TRBJ2-7; 9 nucleotides match TRBD1. This CDR3 is built from 13 residues. Looked up from germline, CDR1 is LNHDA and CDR2 is SQIVND (reference sequence). J was trimmed by 5 bases and V by 4 bases; bases with no gene match: 3.

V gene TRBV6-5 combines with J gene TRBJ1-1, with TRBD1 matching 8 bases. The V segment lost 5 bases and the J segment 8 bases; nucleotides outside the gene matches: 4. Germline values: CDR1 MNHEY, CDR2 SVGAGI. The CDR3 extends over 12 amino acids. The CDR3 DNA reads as TGTGCCAGCAGTCTTAACAGGGGGGAAGCTTTCTTT. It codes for CASSLNRGEAFF.

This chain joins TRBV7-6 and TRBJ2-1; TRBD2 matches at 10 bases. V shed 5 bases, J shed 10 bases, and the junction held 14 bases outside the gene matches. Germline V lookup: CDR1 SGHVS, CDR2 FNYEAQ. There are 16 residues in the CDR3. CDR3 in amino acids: CASSPNSGGADSEQFF. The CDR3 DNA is TGTGCCAGCAGCCCCAACAGCGGGGGGGCCGACAGCGAGCAGTTCTTC.

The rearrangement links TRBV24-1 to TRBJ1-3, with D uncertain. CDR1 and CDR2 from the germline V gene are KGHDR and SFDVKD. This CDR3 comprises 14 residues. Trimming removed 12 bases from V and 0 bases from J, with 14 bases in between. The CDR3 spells CAVTEGYSGNTIYF. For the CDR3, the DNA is TGTGCCGTAACGGAGGGATACTCTGGAAACACCATATATTTT.

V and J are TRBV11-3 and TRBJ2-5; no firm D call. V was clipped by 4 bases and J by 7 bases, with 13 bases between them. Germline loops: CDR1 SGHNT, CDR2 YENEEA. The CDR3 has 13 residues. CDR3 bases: TGTGCCAGCAGCTCCGTTCTTGGCGGGACCCAGTACTTC. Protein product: CASSSVLGGTQYF.

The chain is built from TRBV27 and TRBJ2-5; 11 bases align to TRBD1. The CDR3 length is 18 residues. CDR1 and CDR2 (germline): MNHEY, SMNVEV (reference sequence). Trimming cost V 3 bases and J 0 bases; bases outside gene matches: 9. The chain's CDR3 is CASSFGTGGSGYQETQYF. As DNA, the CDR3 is TGTGCCAGCAGTTTCGGGACAGGGGGATCGGGGTACCAAGAGACCCAGTACTTC.

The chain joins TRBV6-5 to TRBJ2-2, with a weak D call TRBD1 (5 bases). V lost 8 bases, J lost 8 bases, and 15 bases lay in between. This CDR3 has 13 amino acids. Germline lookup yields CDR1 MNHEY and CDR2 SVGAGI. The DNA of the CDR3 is TGTGCCAGCGTTGGGTCCAGGGTAGGGGAGCTGTTTTTT. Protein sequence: CASVGSRVGELFF.

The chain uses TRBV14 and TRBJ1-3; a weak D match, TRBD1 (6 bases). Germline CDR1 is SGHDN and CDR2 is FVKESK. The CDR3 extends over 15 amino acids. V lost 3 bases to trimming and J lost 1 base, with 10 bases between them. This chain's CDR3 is CASSHRTASGNTIYF. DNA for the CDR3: TGTGCCAGCAGCCACCGGACAGCTTCTGGAAACACCATATATTTT.

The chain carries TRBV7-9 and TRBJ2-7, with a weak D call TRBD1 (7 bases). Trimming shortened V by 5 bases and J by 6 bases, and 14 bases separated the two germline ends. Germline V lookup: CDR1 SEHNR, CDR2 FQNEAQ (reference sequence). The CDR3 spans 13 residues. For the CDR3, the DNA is TGTGCCAGCAGCCCACAGGGGACTCGCGAGCAGTACTTC. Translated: CASSPQGTREQYF.

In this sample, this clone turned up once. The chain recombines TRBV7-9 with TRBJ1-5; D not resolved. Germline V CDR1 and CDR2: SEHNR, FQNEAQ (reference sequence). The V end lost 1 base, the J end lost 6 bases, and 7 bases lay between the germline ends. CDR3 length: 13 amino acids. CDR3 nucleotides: TGTGCCAGCAGCTTAGGCGGGCGTCAGCCCCAGCATTTT. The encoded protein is CASSLGGRQPQHF.

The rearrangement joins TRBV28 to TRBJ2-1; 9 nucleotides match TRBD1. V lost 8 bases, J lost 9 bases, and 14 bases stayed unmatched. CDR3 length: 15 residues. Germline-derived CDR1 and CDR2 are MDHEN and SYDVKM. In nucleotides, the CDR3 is TGTGCCAGCCACCCCGGAGGACAGGGGTTCAGTGAGCAGTTCTTC. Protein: CASHPGGQGFSEQFF.

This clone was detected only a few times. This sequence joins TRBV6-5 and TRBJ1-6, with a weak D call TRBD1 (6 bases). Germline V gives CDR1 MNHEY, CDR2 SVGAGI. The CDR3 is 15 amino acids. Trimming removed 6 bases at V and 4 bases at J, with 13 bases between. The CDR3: CASRETGIYNSPLHF. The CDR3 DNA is TGTGCCAGCAGAGAGACAGGAATATATAATTCACCCCTCCACTTT.

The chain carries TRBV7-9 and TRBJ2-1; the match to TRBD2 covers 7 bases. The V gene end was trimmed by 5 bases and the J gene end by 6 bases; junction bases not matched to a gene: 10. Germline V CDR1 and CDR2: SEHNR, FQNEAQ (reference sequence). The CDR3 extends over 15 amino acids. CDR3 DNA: TGTGCCAGCAGCCCAGAGGGGACTAAGGCCAATGAGCAGTTCTTC. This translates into CASSPEGTKANEQFF.

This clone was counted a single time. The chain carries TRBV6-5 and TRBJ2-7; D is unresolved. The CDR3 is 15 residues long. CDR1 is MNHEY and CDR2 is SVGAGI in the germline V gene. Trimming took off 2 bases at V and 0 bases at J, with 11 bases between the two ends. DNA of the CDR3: TGTGCCAGCAGTTACCCGACACTCCGCTCCTACGAGCAGTACGTC. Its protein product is CASSYPTLRSYEQYV.

DNA of the CDR3: TGTGCCAGCAGTCTACTAGCGGGGGGGGATACGCAGTATTTT. It encodes CASSLLAGGDTQYF. This chain joins TRBV3-1 (or the pseudogene TRBV3-2) and TRBJ2-3; 13 nucleotides match TRBD2. After removal of 6 bases from V and 6 bases from J, the junction contained 3 bases not matched to a gene. This CDR3 region has 14 residues. Germline CDR1 reads LGHDT; CDR2 reads YNNKEL (reference sequence).

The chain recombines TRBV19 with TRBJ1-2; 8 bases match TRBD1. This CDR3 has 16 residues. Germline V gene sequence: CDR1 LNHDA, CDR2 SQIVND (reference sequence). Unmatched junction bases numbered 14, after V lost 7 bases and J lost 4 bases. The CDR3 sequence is CASNTKDRARGYGYTF. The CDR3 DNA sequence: TGTGCCAGTAACACCAAGGACAGGGCCCGTGGCTATGGCTACACCTTC. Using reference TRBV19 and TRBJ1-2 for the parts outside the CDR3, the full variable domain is DGGITQSPKYLFRKEGQNVTLSCEQNLNHDAMYWYRQDPGQGLRLIYYSQIVNDFQKGDIAEGYSVSREKKESFPLTVTSAQKNPTAFYLCASNTKDRARGYGYTFGSGTRLTVV.

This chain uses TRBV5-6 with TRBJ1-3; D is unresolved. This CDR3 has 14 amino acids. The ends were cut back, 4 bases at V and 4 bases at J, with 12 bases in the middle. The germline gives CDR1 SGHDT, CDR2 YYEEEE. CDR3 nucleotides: TGTGCCAGCAGCCTGGAGTCTCGGGGAAACACCATATATTTT. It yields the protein CASSLESRGNTIYF.

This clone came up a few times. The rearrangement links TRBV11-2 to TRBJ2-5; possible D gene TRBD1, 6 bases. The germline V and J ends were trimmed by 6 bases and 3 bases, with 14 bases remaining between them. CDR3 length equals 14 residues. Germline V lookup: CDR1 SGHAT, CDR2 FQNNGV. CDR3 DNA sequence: TGTGCCAGCAGTTTTACCACAGGGAAAGAGACCCAGTACTTC. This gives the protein CASSFTTGKETQYF.

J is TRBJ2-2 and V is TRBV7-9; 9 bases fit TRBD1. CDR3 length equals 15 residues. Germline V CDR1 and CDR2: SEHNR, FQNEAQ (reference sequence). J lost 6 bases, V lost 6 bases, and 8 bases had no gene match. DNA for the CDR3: TGTGCCAGCAGACAGGACAGGGGCGTGCCCGGGGAGCTGTTTTTT. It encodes CASRQDRGVPGELFF.

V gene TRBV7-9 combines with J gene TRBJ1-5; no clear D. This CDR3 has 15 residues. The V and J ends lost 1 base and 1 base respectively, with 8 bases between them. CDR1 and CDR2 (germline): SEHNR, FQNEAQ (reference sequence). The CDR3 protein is CASSLDGRSNQPQHF. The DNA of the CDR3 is TGTGCCAGCAGCTTAGATGGCAGAAGCAATCAGCCCCAGCATTTT.

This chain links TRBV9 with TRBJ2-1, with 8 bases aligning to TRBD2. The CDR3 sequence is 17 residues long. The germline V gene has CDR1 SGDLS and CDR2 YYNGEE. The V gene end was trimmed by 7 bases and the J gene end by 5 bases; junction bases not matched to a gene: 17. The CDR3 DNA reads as TGTGCCAGCGGACCTTACGGGGGGGCTTTAGCAGACAATGAGCAGTTCTTC. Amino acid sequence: CASGPYGGALADNEQFF.

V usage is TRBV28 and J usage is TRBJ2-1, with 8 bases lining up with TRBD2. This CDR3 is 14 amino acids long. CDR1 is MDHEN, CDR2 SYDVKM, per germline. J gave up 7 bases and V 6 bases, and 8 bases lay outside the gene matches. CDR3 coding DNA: TGTGCCAGCAGGGACGGGGGGGCTCGGAATGAGCAGTTCTTC. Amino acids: CASRDGGARNEQFF.

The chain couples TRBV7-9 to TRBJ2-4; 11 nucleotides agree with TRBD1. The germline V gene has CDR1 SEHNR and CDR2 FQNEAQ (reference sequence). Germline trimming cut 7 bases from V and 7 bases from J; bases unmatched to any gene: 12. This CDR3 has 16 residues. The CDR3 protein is CASTTRRDRGLNIQYF. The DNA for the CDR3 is TGTGCCAGCACCACCCGCCGGGACAGGGGGTTGAACATTCAGTACTTC. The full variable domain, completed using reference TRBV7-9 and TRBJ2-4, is DTGVSQNPRHKITKRGQNVTFRCDPISEHNRLYWYRQTLGQGPEFLTYFQNEAQLEKSRLLSDRFSAERPKGSFSTLEIQRTEQGDSAMYLCASTTRRDRGLNIQYFGAGTRLSVL.